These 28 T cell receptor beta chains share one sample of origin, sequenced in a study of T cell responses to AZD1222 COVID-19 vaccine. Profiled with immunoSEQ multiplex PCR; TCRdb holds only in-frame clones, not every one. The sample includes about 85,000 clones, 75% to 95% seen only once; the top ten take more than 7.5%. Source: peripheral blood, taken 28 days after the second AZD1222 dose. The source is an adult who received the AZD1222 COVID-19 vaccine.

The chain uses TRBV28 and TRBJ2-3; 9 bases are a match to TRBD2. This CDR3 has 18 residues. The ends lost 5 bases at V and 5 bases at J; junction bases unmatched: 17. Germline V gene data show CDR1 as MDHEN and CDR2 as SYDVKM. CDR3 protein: CASSPLRGREGQVDTQYF. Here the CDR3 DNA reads TGTGCCAGCAGTCCTCTGAGGGGGCGGGAGGGCCAGGTAGATACGCAGTATTTT.

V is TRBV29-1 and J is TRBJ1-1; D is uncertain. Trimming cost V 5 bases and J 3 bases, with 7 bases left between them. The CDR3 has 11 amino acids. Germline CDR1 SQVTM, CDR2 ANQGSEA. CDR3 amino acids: CSVTVDTEAFF. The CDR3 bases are TGCAGCGTTACAGTTGACACTGAAGCTTTCTTT.

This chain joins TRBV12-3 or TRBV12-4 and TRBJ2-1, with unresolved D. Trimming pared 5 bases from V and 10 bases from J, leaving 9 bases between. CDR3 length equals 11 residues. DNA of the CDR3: TGTGCCAGCAGTACTCCCTGGGAGCAGTTCTTC. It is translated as CASSTPWEQFF.

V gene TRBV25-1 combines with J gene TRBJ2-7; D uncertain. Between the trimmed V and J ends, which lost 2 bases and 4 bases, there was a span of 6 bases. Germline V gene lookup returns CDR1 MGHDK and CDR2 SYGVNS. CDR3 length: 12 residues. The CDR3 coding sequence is TGTGCCAGCAGTGAAATAGGGTACGAGCAGTACTTC. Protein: CASSEIGYEQYF.

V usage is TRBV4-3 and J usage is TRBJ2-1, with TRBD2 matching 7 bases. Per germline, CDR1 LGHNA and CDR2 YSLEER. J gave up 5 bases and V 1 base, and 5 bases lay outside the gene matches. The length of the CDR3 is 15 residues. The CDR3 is CASSQGGGEHNEQFF. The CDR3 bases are TGCGCCAGCAGCCAAGGGGGAGGGGAACACAATGAGCAGTTCTTC.

As DNA, the CDR3 is TGTGCCAGCGGTTGGGTCCGCTACGAGCAGTACTTC. This encodes CASGWVRYEQYF. The chain recombines TRBV6-5 with TRBJ2-7, with unresolved D. CDR3 size: 12 residues. Germline V gene data show CDR1 as MNHEY and CDR2 as SVGAGI. V lost 8 bases and J lost 3, with 11 bases in between.

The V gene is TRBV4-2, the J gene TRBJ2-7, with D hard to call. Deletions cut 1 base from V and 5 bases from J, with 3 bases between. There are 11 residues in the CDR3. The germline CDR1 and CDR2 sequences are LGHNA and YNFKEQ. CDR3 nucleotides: TGTGCCAGCAGCCAAGCCCACGAGCAGTACTTC. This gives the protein CASSQAHEQYF.

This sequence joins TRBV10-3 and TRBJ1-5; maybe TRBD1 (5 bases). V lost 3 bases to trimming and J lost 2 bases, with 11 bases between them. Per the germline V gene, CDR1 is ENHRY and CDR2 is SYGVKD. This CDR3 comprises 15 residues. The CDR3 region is CAISEGQGGNQPQHF. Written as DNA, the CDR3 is TGTGCCATCAGTGAAGGGCAGGGTGGCAATCAGCCCCAGCATTTT.

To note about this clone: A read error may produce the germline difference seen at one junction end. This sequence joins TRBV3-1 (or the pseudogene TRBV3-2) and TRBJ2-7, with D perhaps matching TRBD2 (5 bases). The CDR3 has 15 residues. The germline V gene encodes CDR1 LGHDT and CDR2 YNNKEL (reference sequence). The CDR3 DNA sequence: TGTGCCAGCAGCCAAGAAACACTAGTCACCTACGAGCAGTGCTTC. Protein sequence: CASSQETLVTYEQCF.

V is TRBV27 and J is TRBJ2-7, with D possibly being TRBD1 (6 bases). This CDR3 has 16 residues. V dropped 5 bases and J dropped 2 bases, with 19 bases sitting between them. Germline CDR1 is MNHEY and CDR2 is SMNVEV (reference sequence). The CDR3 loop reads CASSTNYRDNPYEQYF. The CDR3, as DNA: TGTGCCAGCAGTACAAATTACCGGGACAATCCCTACGAGCAGTACTTC.

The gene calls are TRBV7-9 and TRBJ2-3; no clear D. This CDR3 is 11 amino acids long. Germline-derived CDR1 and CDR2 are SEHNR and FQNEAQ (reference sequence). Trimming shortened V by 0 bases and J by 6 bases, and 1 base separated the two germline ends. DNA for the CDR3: TGTGCCAGCAGCTTAGCCGATACGCAGTATTTT. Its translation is CASSLADTQYF.

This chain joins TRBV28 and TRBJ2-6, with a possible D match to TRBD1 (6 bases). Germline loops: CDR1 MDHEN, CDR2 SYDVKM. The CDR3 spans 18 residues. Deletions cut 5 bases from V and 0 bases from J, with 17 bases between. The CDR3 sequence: CASSAPGQPISGANVLTF. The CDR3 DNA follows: TGTGCCAGCAGTGCCCCCGGACAGCCGATCTCTGGGGCCAACGTCCTGACTTTC.

The CDR3 spells CASRSQGPYGYTF. CDR3 sequence (DNA): TGTGCCAGCAGGTCGCAGGGGCCTTATGGCTACACCTTC. This chain joins TRBV7-9 and TRBJ1-2; D is perhaps TRBD1 (6 bases). V was trimmed by 6 bases and J by 5 bases, leaving 13 bases between them. CDR3 size: 13 residues. Germline CDR1 is SEHNR and CDR2 is FQNEAQ (reference sequence).

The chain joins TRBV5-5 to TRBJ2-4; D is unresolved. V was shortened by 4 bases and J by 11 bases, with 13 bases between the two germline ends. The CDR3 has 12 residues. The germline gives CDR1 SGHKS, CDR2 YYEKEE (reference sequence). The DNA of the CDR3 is TGTGCCAGCAGCCCTTCTACCGAAGTTCAGTACTTC. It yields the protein CASSPSTEVQYF.

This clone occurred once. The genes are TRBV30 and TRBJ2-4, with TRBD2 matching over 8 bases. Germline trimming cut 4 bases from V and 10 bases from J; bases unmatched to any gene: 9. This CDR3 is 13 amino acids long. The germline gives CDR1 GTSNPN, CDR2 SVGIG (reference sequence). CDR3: CAWNGFSSGIQYF. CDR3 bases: TGTGCCTGGAATGGTTTTTCTAGCGGGATTCAGTACTTC.

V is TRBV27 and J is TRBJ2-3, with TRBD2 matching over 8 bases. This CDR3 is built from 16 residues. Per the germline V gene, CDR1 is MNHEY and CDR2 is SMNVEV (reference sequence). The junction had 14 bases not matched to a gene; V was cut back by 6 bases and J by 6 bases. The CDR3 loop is CASRTGGAAPWDTQYF. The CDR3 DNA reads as TGTGCCAGCAGAACGGGAGGGGCCGCTCCCTGGGATACGCAGTATTTT.

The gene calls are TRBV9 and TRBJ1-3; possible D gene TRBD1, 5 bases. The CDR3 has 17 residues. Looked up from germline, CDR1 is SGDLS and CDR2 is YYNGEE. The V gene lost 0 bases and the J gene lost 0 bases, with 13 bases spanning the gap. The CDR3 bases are TGTGCCAGCAGCGTAGCTCCGGGACTGTCCTCTGGAAACACCATATATTTT. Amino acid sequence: CASSVAPGLSSGNTIYF.

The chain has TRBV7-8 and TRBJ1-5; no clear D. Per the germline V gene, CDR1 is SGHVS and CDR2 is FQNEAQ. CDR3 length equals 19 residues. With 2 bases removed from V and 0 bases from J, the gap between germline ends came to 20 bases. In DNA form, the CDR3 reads TGTGCCAGCAGCTTACTGGGGTATGGGAAACTATATAGCAATCAGCCCCAGCATTTT. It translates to CASSLLGYGKLYSNQPQHF.

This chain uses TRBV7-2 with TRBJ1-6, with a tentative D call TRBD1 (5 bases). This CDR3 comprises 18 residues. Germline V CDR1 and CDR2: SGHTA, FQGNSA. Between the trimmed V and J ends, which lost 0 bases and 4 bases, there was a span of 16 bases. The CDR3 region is CASSLAGVLPNYNSPLHF. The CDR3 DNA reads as TGTGCCAGCAGCTTAGCAGGGGTCCTCCCCAATTATAATTCACCCCTCCACTTT. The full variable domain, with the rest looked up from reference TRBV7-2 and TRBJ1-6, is GAGVSQSPSNKVTEKGKDVELRCDPISGHTALYWYRQSLGQGLEFLIYFQGNSAPDKSGLPSDRFSAERTGGSVSTLTIQRTQQEDSAVYLCASSLAGVLPNYNSPLHFGNGTRLTVT.

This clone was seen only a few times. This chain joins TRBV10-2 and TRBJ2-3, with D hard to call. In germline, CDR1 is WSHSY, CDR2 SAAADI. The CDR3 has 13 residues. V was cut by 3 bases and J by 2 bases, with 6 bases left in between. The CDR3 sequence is CASSDDNTDTQYF. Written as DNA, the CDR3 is TGCGCCAGCAGTGATGACAACACAGATACGCAGTATTTT.

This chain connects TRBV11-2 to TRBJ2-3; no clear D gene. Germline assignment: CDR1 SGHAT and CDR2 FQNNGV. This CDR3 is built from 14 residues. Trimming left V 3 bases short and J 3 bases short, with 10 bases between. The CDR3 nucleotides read TGTGCCAGCAGCTTCCGGTCGCTAACAGATACGCAGTATTTT. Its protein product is CASSFRSLTDTQYF.

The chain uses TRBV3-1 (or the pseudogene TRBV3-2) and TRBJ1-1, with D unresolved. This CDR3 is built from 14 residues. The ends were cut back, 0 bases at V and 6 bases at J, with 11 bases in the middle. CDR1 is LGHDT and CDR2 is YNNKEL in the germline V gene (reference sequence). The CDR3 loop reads CASSQDKLMPEAFF. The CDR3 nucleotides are TGTGCCAGCAGCCAAGATAAATTGATGCCTGAAGCTTTCTTT.

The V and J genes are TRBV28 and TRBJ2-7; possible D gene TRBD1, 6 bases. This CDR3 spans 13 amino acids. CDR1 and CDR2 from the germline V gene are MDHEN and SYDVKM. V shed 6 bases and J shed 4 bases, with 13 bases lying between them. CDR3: CASRRGQKYEQYF. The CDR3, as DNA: TGTGCCAGCAGACGCGGACAGAAATACGAGCAGTACTTC.

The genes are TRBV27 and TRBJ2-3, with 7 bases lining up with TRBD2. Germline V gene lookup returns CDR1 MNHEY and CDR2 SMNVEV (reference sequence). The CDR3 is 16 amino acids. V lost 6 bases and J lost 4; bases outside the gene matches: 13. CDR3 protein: CASRQMAGVRADTQYF. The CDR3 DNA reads TGTGCCAGCAGACAGATGGCGGGAGTTCGGGCAGATACGCAGTATTTT.

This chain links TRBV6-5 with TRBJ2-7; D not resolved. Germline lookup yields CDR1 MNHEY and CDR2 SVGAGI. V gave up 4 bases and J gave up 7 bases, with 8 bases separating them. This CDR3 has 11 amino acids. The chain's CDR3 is CASSSGREQYF. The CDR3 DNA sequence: TGTGCCAGCAGTTCTGGTCGGGAGCAGTACTTC.

The CDR3 DNA sequence: TGTGCCAGCAGCAGTCCCCCACTCGGGGAGCTGTTTTTT. It specifies CASSSPPLGELFF. The chain is built from TRBV21-1 and TRBJ2-2; the DNA was not compared with TRBD2, the D call given in the table. TRBV21-1 is listed as a pseudogene. This CDR3 comprises 13 residues.

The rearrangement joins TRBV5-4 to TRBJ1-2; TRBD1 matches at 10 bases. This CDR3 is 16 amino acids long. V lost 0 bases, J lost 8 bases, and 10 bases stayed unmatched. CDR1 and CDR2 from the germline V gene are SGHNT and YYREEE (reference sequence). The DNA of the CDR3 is TGTGCCAGCAGCTTGGCCCAGGGGACAGGGGTAAAGGGCTACACCTTC. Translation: CASSLAQGTGVKGYTF. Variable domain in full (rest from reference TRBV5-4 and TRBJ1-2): ETGVTQSPTHLIKTRGQQVTLRCSSQSGHNTVSWYQQALGQGPQFIFQYYREEENGRGNFPPRFSGLQFPNYSSELNVNALELDDSALYLCASSLAQGTGVKGYTFGSGTRLTVV.

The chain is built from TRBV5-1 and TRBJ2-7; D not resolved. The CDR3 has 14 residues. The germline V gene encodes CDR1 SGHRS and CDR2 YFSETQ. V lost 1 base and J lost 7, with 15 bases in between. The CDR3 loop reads CASSLQDPGLEQYF. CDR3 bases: TGCGCCAGCAGCTTGCAGGACCCAGGCCTGGAGCAGTACTTC.